The 5 T cell receptor beta chains reported below all come from one sample, sequenced in a study of vaccination and CD4 T cells after COVID-19. The Oncomine TCR Beta short-read assay was applied to DNA of cultured CD4+ T cells. One entry per CDR3 protein results from TCRdb running MiXCR on the PCR reads. Of thousands of distinct CDR3 sequences in the sample, 64% were seen once. The treatment was: approximately 10-day PBMC culture with coronavirus spike peptide pools or control peptides (ViraFEST assay). No antigen has been assigned to these receptors. Sequenced: CD4+ T cells from blood, cultured in vitro. The receptors derive from a human donor who had recovered from COVID-19.

The V and J genes are TRBV28 and TRBJ1-5; D not resolved. CDR3 length: 18 residues. Germline V gene data show CDR1 as MDHEN and CDR2 as SYDVKM. V gave up 5 bases and J gave up 0 bases, with 20 bases separating them. The CDR3 DNA is TGTGCCAGCAGTGGTGCCCCCCTCTTGGCGGATAGCAATCAGCCCCAGCATTTT. The encoded protein is CASSGAPLLADSNQPQHF. Drawing the rest from reference TRBV28 and TRBJ1-5, the complete variable domain is DVKVTQSSRYLVKRTGEKVFLECVQDMDHENMFWYRQDPGLGLRLIYFSYDVKMKEKGDIPEGYSVSREKKERFSLILESASTNQTSMYLCASSGAPLLADSNQPQHFGDGTRLSIL.

V usage is TRBV7-3 and J usage is TRBJ2-3; 7 nucleotides line up with TRBD2. Trimming removed 3 bases from V and 2 bases from J; junction bases left unmatched: 2. The germline gives CDR1 SGHTA, CDR2 FQGTGA. The CDR3 runs 14 residues. The CDR3 DNA is TGTGCCAGCAGCTTCGCGGGAGTCACAGATACGCAGTATTTT. Its translation is CASSFAGVTDTQYF.

A note on this clonotype: One end of the junction varies from germline; a read error may be responsible. This chain joins TRBV28 and TRBJ2-7; TRBD1 matches at 10 bases. Germline CDR1 is MDHEN and CDR2 is SYDVKM. The CDR3 is 11 amino acids. CDR3 DNA: TGTGCCAGCAGTATAGACAGGGGGCTCAACTTC. Protein product: CASSIDRGLNF.

In nucleotides, the CDR3 is TGTGCCAGCAGTGACGCGGGACAGGGGACAGATACGCAGTATTTT. Amino acid sequence: CASSDAGQGTDTQYF. The chain has TRBV6-4 and TRBJ2-3; 10 bases are a match to TRBD1. There are 15 residues in the CDR3. V was pared by 2 bases and J by 3 bases, with 2 bases of the junction left unmatched. Germline CDR1 MRHNA, CDR2 SNTAGT.

This clonotype was counted only a few times. The chain has TRBV2 and TRBJ1-6; a weak D match, TRBD1 (5 bases). The V gene lost 8 bases and the J gene lost 10 bases, with 18 bases spanning the gap. Germline V CDR1 and CDR2: SNHLY, FYNNEI. The CDR3 covers 14 residues. The DNA for the CDR3 is TGTGCCAGCGAACTTGGGGGAACGAAATCACCCCTCCACTTT. Translation: CASELGGTKSPLHF.